This TCR beta chain was found in a study of OX40 agonist ivuxolimab in advanced cancers. Study in general: The study gave patients intravenous ivuxolimab at 0.01 to 10 mg/kg every 2 weeks. The group had a mean age of roughly 65 years, ranged from about 23 to 85, and was roughly 80% male. General study points: The study observed clonal expansion of CD4+ and CD8+ blood T cells by week 6 at 0.1 to 3.0 mg/kg. The study did not work out the antigen specificity of the expanded peripheral T cells.

TCRdb's copy holds only in-frame clones and misses some; the assay was immunoSEQ multiplex PCR. The sample records roughly 48,000 clones, approximately 86% being singletons. Trimming took off 7 bases at V and 5 bases at J, with 14 bases between the two ends. In germline, CDR1 is MNHNY, CDR2 SVGAGI (reference sequence). The CDR3 length is 13 residues. Concerning this clone itself: Its specificity is unknown.

The chain recombines TRBV6-6 with TRBJ2-5; weak D call: TRBD2 (5 bases). This material consisted of CD4+ or CD8+ T cells sorted from blood, taken in a trial of the OX40 agonist ivuxolimab. This sequence originates from an adult with an advanced solid tumor such as melanoma, head and neck, liver or kidney cancer. CDR3 DNA sequence: TGTGCCAGCACCGGGCCCCCGGGGGAGACCCAGTACTTC. This translates into CASTGPPGETQYF.